This TCR beta chain was sequenced in a study of blood T cell repertoires in COVID-19. About the study: The United States, Italy and Spain supplied acute and convalescent COVID-19 samples. PBMCs, B-cell-depleted T cells, or T cells were the source of the cDNA or gDNA that made up the material.

As originally analysed: For nucleated cells, counts were estimated from reference gene primer amplification. Clones were sequenced by immunoSEQ multiplex PCR, and TCRdb holds only the in-frame ones, with some missing. V and J calls and clone size are given by that table; D and trimming were obtained from the DNA. The data show about 130,000 clones, with less than 90% seen just once and 25% to 30% held by the top ten. J lost 8 bases, V lost 0 bases, and 2 bases had no gene match. The V gene's germline CDR1 is SGHNT and CDR2 YYREEE (reference sequence). CDR3 size: 14 residues. The specimen sequenced was peripheral blood. This receptor was obtained from a woman of 80 years or more with acute or convalescent COVID-19. The chain joins TRBV5-4 to TRBJ2-1; 10 bases agree with TRBD2. This chain's CDR3 is CASSLELAGYEQFF. The CDR3 coding sequence is TGTGCCAGCAGCTTGGAACTAGCGGGGTATGAGCAGTTCTTC.